This T cell receptor (beta chain) comes out of a study of T cells in Graves' hyperthyroidism and ophthalmopathy. Study-wide results and caveats: Using 13 V-J features, a model discriminated ophthalmopathy from stable hyperthyroidism.

This clonotype was found a few times. Its antigen is unidentified. It was RNA transcripts that yielded the amplified TCR beta CDR3 regions. Researchers ran a first-round RT-PCR on the TCR CDR3 using the HTBI primer set. MiXCR, run by TCRdb on the multiplex PCR reads, gives a single entry per CDR3 protein. The table shows around 520,000 distinct CDR3 sequences, with roughly a quarter occurring only once. CDR3 length: 14 residues. The V and J ends lost 0 bases and 3 bases respectively, with 9 bases between them. Per germline, CDR1 SGHNT and CDR2 YYREEE (reference sequence). The TCR sequence derives from a woman under 40 with Graves' ophthalmopathy. The chain links TRBV5-4 to TRBJ1-1; D uncertain. Sequencing was carried out using blood. The CDR3 DNA follows: TGTGCCAGCAGCTTGGCCCAGCAGGACACTGAAGCTTTCTTT. It encodes CASSLAQQDTEAFF.